This entry features one T cell receptor (beta chain) sequence. This sample was included in a study of tissue T cells after allogeneic stem cell transplantation. Trimming cost V 0 bases and J 0 bases, with 7 bases left between them. The CDR3 is 14 residues long. The germline gives CDR1 SGDLS, CDR2 YYNGEE. Steroid-refractory graft-versus-host disease after allogeneic hematopoietic cell transplant qualified adults for prospective research-autopsy enrollment. Sequencing used immunoSEQ multiplex PCR; TCRdb keeps in-frame clones, though not all of them. This table holds 3,000 or so clones, around 62% found once.

V usage is TRBV9 and J usage is TRBJ2-7; D might be TRBD2 (5 bases). The sample consisted of ascending colon tissue, taken at autopsy. This TCR was recovered from a male patient older than 55 with steroid-refractory graft-versus-host disease after an allogeneic stem cell transplant. The graft donor may have given rise to some T cells. CDR3 bases: TGTGCCAGCAGCGTAGGAGGGAACTCCTACGAGCAGTACTTC. Translation: CASSVGGNSYEQYF.